This T cell receptor (beta chain) was identified during a study of CD8+ T cells in alopecia areata (dated by TCRdb to 2017 to 2018). Notes on the research overall: Treated patients were enrolled in an open-label pilot trial of oral tofacitinib at 5 to 10 mg twice daily for moderate-to-severe alopecia areata. Tofacitinib was given for 6 to 18 months, followed by 6 months of follow-up off drug to assess delayed response and recurrence. Disease severity in treated patients was measured with the SALT score, which quantifies the percentage of affected scalp surface area. To study T cell clonal expansion in alopecia areata, the researchers applied high-throughput TCRbeta sequencing to both the C3H/HeJ mouse model and human patients. Human TCRbeta sequencing covered scalp tissue and sorted CD4+ and CD8+ peripheral blood T cells from patchy and totalis/universalis alopecia areata patients and healthy controls. Biopsies were taken from tofacitinib-treated patients at baseline and again at 4 and 24 weeks into treatment, and several of those patients also had a later scalp biopsy. Scalp clonality was compared across normal scalp (n=4), patchy alopecia areata scalp (n=8), and alopecia totalis/universalis scalp (n=8). RNA was obtained with the PAXgene miRNA kit for fixed scalp, the miRNeasy kit for PBMCs, and the RNeasy kit for mouse skin. TCRbeta CDR3 regions were amplified by immunoSEQ multiplex PCR using 35 Vbeta forward and 13 Jbeta reverse primers. Results and caveats for the whole study, not just this receptor: Tofacitinib significantly lowered scalp clonality and the number of expanded CD8+ clones among the top 100 scalp clones. Compared with normal scalp, lesional scalp had higher clonality and more expanded CD8+ clones, particularly in alopecia totalis/universalis, a pattern that suggests antigenic drive. Scalp TCR repertoire analysis is complicated because resident alphabeta T cells in normal human skin are also sequenced, whereas mouse skin is dominated by gammadelta T cells. TCR sequences shared between patients were less clear than in mice, possibly partly because of HLA diversity in the patient population. During tofacitinib treatment, many expanded lesional clones remained in scalp and blood, and this persistence may partly explain relapse after treatment is stopped. The treated cohort was small, with a single nonresponder, so links between baseline CD8+ expansion and response need larger studies.

This clone was observed a handful of times. Its binding antigen is unknown. No quality values exist for individual bases; no much larger clone is one base distant. The time point label of this sample denotes: around 24 weeks on oral tofacitinib. The intended sense of this specimen's treatment or condition label: oral pan-JAK inhibitor, 5-10 mg twice daily. Lesional scalp punch biopsies and peripheral blood were obtained from alopecia areata patients. PBMCs were isolated by density centrifugation and stained for CD3, CD4 and CD8, and CD4+ and CD8+ T cells were sorted on a FACSAria. CDR1 is given as SQVTM and CDR2 as ANQGSEA, both from the germline V gene. A distance of 12 bases separates the germline ends of V and J, which lose 5 bases and 5 bases respectively. The CDR3 goes from the cysteine to the phenylalanine over 12 residues. Only the CDR3 DNA stays, 36 bases, in frame from base 1. Libraries were built with the immunoSEQ multiplex PCR assay. RNA was extracted from all samples and reverse transcribed into cDNA, which served as template for TCR sequencing. SuperScript III was used to make first-strand cDNA, primed with a 2:1 mix of oligo-dT and random hexamers. Amplification bias was assessed with a synthetic immune receptor repertoire, and residual bias was removed computationally. As for the original processing: After raw reads were preprocessed to remove errors, the CDR3 was defined following IMGT conventions as running from the conserved cysteine to phenylalanine. Clonality was computed by normalizing Shannon entropy by log2 of the number of productive unique TCRs and subtracting the result from 1. CD4 or CD8 identity of scalp clones was inferred by cross-referencing scalp TCRbeta sequences with sorted blood CD4 and CD8 repertoires. In its TCRdb copy, this immuneACCESS table keeps in-frame sequences only and misses some clones. Where compared with another copy, unresolved V genes explain less than half of these, and the others have no known cause. Clone size and the V and J calls come from that table; the DNA yielded D and trimming. For this sample the table gives 250,000 to 300,000 clones, of which over 45% were detected only once. The ten largest clones represent approximately 1.8% of the sample.

The sample in question was CD4+ T cells sorted from blood, obtained at week 24, from a patient treated with tofacitinib. The sequence is built from TRBV29-1 and TRBJ1-2; perhaps TRBD1 is the D gene, with 5 bases matching. This sequence was found in a human donor with alopecia areata. The CDR3 protein sequence reads: CSVIAGTYGYTF. The nucleotide sequence reads as follows: TGCAGCGTTATCGCAGGGACGTATGGCTACACCTTC.